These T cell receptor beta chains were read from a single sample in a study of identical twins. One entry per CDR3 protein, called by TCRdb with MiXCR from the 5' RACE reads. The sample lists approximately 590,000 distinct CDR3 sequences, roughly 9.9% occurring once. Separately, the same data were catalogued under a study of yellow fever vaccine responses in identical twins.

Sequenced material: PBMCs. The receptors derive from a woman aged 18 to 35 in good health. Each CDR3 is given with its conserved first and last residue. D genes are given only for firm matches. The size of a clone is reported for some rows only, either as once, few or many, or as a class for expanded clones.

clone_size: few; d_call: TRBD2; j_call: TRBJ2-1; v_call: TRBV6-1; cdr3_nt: TGTGCCACCGCTAGCGGCCCAAGCTCCTACAATGAGCAGTTCTTC; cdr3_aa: CATASGPSSYNEQFF
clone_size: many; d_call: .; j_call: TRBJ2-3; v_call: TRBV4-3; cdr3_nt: TGCGCCAGCAGCCAAGATTTGTCGTGGACGCAGTATTTT; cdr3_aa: CASSQDLSWTQYF
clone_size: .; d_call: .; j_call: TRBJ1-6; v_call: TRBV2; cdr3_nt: TGTGCCAGCAACCCGGATAATTCACCCCTCCACTTT; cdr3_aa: CASNPDNSPLHF
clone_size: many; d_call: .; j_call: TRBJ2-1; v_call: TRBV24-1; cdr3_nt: TGTGCCACCACGGGGGCCTACTACAATGAGCAGTTCTTC; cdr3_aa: CATTGAYYNEQFF
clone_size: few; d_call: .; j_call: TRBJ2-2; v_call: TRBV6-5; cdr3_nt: TGTGCCAGCAGTTATTCGGGTCGTCCCCCGAACACCGGGGAGCTGTTTTTT; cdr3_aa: CASSYSGRPPNTGELFF
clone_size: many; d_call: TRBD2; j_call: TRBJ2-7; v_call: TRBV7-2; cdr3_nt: TGTGCCAGCAGCTCCGGGACTAGCGTACACTTC; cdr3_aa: CASSSGTSVHF
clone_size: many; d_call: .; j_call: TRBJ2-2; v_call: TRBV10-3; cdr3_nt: TGTGCCATCACGGGGCGGGACACCGGGGAGCTGTTTTTT; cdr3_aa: CAITGRDTGELFF
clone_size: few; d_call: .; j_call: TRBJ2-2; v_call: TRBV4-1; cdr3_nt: TGCGCCAGCAGACAAAGACAGACGAACACCGGGGAGCTGTTTTTT; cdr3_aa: CASRQRQTNTGELFF
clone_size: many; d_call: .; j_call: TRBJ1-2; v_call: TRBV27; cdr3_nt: TGTGCCAGCAGTTTATTGGGACCCAACTTGCCTAACTATGGCTACACCTTC; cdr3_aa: CASSLLGPNLPNYGYTF
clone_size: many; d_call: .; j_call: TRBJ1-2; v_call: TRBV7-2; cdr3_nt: TGTGCCAGCAGCTTGGGTGGGGATGGCTACACCTTC; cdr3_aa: CASSLGGDGYTF
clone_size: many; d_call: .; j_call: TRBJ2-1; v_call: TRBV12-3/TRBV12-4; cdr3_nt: TGTGCCAGCAGTCCTACCTACTCCTACAATGAGCAGTTCTTC; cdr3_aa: CASSPTYSYNEQFF
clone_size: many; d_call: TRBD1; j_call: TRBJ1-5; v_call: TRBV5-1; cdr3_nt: TGCGCCAGCAGCTTGAACGGGCAGGGGGGGAATCAGCCCCAGCATTTT; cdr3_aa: CASSLNGQGGNQPQHF
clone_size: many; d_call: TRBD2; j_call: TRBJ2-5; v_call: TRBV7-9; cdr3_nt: TGTGCCAGCAGCCTACACGGGGGGCAAGAGACCCAGTACTTC; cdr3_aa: CASSLHGGQETQYF
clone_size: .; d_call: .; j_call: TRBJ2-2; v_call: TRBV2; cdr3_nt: TGTGCCAGCAGTGAAGTTCGAGGGGGCACCGGGGAGCTGTTTTTT; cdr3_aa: CASSEVRGGTGELFF
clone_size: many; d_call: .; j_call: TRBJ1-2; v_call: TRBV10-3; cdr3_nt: TGTGCCATCAATCCCGGGACCGCCGTTGGCTACACCTTC; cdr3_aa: CAINPGTAVGYTF